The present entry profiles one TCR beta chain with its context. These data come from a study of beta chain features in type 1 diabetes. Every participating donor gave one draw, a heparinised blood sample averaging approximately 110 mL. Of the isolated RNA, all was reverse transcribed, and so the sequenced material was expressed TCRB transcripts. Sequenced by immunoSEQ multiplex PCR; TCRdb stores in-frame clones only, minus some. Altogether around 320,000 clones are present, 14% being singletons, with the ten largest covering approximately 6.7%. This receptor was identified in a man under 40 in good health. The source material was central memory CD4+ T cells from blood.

The CDR3 loop reads CASSFRAPEYEQYF. In nucleotides, the CDR3 is TGTGCCAGCAGCTTCCGGGCCCCGGAATACGAGCAGTACTTC. The J gene is TRBJ2-7, the V gene TRBV7-9; D not resolved. Germline CDR1 and CDR2: SEHNR and FQNEAQ (reference sequence). This CDR3 contains 14 residues. V lost 3 bases, J lost 4 bases, and 13 bases lay in between.